Listed below are T cell receptor beta chains from one sample, sequenced in a study of blood T cell repertoires in COVID-19. The method was immunoSEQ multiplex PCR; TCRdb's version includes in-frame clones alone and lacks a portion of them. The data show 150,000 to 200,000 clones, roughly 90% seen once. The specimen sequenced was peripheral blood. Every receptor here comes from a man aged 55 to 70 with active or convalescent COVID-19. Both conserved end residues are trimmed from each CDR3. The order of the fields is V gene, J gene, CDR3 protein.

V gene: TRBV5-1
J gene: TRBJ1-2
CDR3 protein: ASSLDAGSPPGYT

V gene: TRBV6-5
J gene: TRBJ2-5
CDR3 protein: ASSGTGRETQY

V gene: TRBV2
J gene: TRBJ2-1
CDR3 protein: ASGGSSYNEQF

V gene: TRBV6-5
J gene: TRBJ2-1
CDR3 protein: ASSSLAGRDNEQF

V gene: TRBV6-5
J gene: TRBJ2-3
CDR3 protein: ASSYRDITDTQY

V gene: TRBV4-2
J gene: TRBJ2-1
CDR3 protein: ASSQDVQGGTYNEQF

V gene: TRBV11-2
J gene: TRBJ2-2
CDR3 protein: ASSRTDANTGELF

V gene: TRBV2
J gene: TRBJ1-1
CDR3 protein: ASSELGFEAF

V gene: TRBV9
J gene: TRBJ2-7
CDR3 protein: ASSVGGGGGPGEQY

V gene: TRBV12-3/TRBV12-4
J gene: TRBJ1-5
CDR3 protein: ASSLGPGQPQH

V gene: TRBV6-5
J gene: TRBJ1-2
CDR3 protein: ASSPTGESNYGYT

V gene: TRBV5-1
J gene: TRBJ2-3
CDR3 protein: ASSWSGESTDTQY

V gene: TRBV5-6
J gene: TRBJ2-2
CDR3 protein: ASSRRTDTGELF

V gene: TRBV30
J gene: TRBJ2-7
CDR3 protein: AWSARGSLYEQY

V gene: TRBV4-1
J gene: TRBJ2-7
CDR3 protein: ASSQDGHRDSHYEQY

V gene: TRBV5-4
J gene: TRBJ2-7
CDR3 protein: AFKGAGRREEQY

V gene: TRBV6-5
J gene: TRBJ1-1
CDR3 protein: ASSKGTEGTEAF

V gene: TRBV6-6
J gene: TRBJ2-7
CDR3 protein: ASSYSLQADEQY

V gene: TRBV7-9
J gene: TRBJ2-3
CDR3 protein: ASSLGTSGGLGADTQY

V gene: TRBV21-1
J gene: TRBJ2-7
CDR3 protein: ASSNRTVFEQY

V gene: TRBV18
J gene: TRBJ2-7
CDR3 protein: ASSPNSGSDLLGEQY

V gene: TRBV24-1
J gene: TRBJ2-1
CDR3 protein: ATSQPGQGSGNEQF

V gene: TRBV10-3
J gene: TRBJ1-2
CDR3 protein: AISSGSNYGYT

V gene: TRBV24-1
J gene: TRBJ2-1
CDR3 protein: ATSGGRGHEQF

V gene: TRBV10-2
J gene: TRBJ1-1
CDR3 protein: ASSDNRVVLNTEAF

V gene: TRBV3-1/TRBV3-2
J gene: TRBJ2-1
CDR3 protein: ASSSTSGRGSYNEQF

V gene: TRBV29-1
J gene: TRBJ1-1
CDR3 protein: SVGGGEAEAF

V gene: TRBV3-1/TRBV3-2
J gene: TRBJ2-7
CDR3 protein: ASSQDRRGGTYEQY

V gene: TRBV7-9
J gene: TRBJ1-3
CDR3 protein: ASSSPLVEEPVDGNTIY

V gene: TRBV5-4
J gene: TRBJ2-5
CDR3 protein: ASSTWTSGNQETQY

V gene: TRBV29-1
J gene: TRBJ2-2
CDR3 protein: SVAPGRGRGTGELF

V gene: TRBV4-2
J gene: TRBJ2-3
CDR3 protein: ASSQVLAGTADTQY

V gene: TRBV19
J gene: TRBJ1-5
CDR3 protein: ASSTPSRSSNQPQH

V gene: TRBV7-8
J gene: TRBJ2-1
CDR3 protein: ASSFDLISYNEQF

V gene: TRBV6-1
J gene: TRBJ2-1
CDR3 protein: ASSEIRGPLAGGQSNEQF

V gene: TRBV27
J gene: TRBJ1-2
CDR3 protein: ASSTSGGWDGYT

V gene: TRBV19
J gene: TRBJ2-7
CDR3 protein: ASSAPGQGKYEQY